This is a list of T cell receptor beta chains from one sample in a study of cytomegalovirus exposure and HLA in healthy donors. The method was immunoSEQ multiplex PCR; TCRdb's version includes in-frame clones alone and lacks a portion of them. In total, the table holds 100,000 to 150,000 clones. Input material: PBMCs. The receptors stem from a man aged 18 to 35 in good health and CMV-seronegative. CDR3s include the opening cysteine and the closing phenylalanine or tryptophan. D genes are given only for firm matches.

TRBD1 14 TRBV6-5 CASSYTGGTTEAFF
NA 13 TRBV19 CASSALVRNEQFF
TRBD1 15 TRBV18 CASSPESGTVYGYTF
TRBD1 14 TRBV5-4 CASSMGQAREKLFF
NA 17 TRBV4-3 CASSQDLRGSLTDTQYF
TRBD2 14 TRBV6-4 CASSDEGGTGELFF
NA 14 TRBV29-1 CSVGSSSGANVLTF
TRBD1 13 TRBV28 CASSQDRVTEAFF
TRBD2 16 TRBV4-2 CASSPLLAGNTGELFF
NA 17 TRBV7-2 CASSPSLGGRQNSPLHF
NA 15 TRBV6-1 CASRRGGPMNTEAFF
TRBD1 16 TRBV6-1 CASSEQLSGQGRYLFF
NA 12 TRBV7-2 CASSPSQLTQYF
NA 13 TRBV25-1 CASGDRLTYEQYF
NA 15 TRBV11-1 CASSLDYRENTEAFF